Listed below are T cell receptor beta chains from one sample, sequenced in a study of T cell repertoires in ileal Crohn's disease. The protocol was immunoSEQ multiplex PCR, while the TCRdb copy is restricted to in-frame clones and leaves out a portion. The table records approximately 7,000 clones, less than 75% of them present only once. The sample was ileal tissue. The receptors stem from an adult with Crohn's disease. Both conserved end residues are part of each CDR3. Each record gives: V gene, D gene, J gene, clone size, CDR3 protein, CDR3 DNA. D genes are given only for firm matches. Some rows have no size entry. The others give once, few or many, or a class for an expanded clone.

V gene: TRBV28; D gene: TRBD1; J gene: TRBJ1-2; clone size: NA; CDR3 protein: CASRLDPGTGTYTF; CDR3 DNA: TGTGCCAGCAGACTCGACCCCGGGACAGGGACCTACACCTTC
V gene: TRBV19; D gene: NA; J gene: TRBJ1-5; clone size: medium-sized; CDR3 protein: CATKGQGNQPQHF; CDR3 DNA: TGTGCCACGAAGGGACAAGGAAATCAGCCCCAGCATTTT
V gene: TRBV15; D gene: NA; J gene: TRBJ1-2; clone size: few; CDR3 protein: CATSIGGPGYTF; CDR3 DNA: TGTGCCACCAGCATCGGAGGGCCTGGCTACACCTTC
V gene: TRBV7-7; D gene: NA; J gene: TRBJ1-6; clone size: NA; CDR3 protein: CASSLGGPGHNSPLHF; CDR3 DNA: TGTGCCAGCAGCTTAGGAGGGCCGGGTCATAATTCACCCCTCCACTTT
V gene: TRBV4-1; D gene: NA; J gene: TRBJ2-3; clone size: NA; CDR3 protein: CASSQDGRRGPTDTQYF; CDR3 DNA: TGCGCCAGCAGCCAAGATGGTCGGAGGGGCCCGACAGATACGCAGTATTTT
V gene: TRBV7-2; D gene: TRBD2; J gene: TRBJ2-7; clone size: NA; CDR3 protein: CASRLSGGASEQYF; CDR3 DNA: TGTGCCAGCAGACTAAGCGGGGGGGCGTCGGAGCAGTACTTC
V gene: TRBV29-1; D gene: NA; J gene: TRBJ2-5; clone size: NA; CDR3 protein: CSVDGVLSNRPLETQYF; CDR3 DNA: TGCAGCGTTGATGGAGTCCTATCGAACAGGCCGCTAGAGACCCAGTACTTC
V gene: TRBV7-9; D gene: NA; J gene: TRBJ2-7; clone size: NA; CDR3 protein: CASSLATGANEQYF; CDR3 DNA: TGTGCCAGCAGCTTAGCGACAGGTGCGAACGAGCAGTACTTC
V gene: TRBV19; D gene: NA; J gene: TRBJ2-7; clone size: NA; CDR3 protein: CASSSPGLSYEQYF; CDR3 DNA: TGTGCCAGTAGTAGCCCCGGACTCTCCTACGAGCAGTACTTC
V gene: TRBV11-2; D gene: TRBD1; J gene: TRBJ1-2; clone size: large; CDR3 protein: CASSPTGGSSGYTF; CDR3 DNA: TGTGCCAGCAGCCCGACAGGGGGCTCGAGTGGCTACACCTTC
V gene: TRBV5-4; D gene: TRBD1; J gene: TRBJ1-4; clone size: NA; CDR3 protein: CASSLIGTGGEEKLFF; CDR3 DNA: TGTGCCAGCAGCTTGATAGGGACAGGGGGGGAAGAAAAACTGTTTTTT
V gene: TRBV6-5; D gene: TRBD1; J gene: TRBJ1-4; clone size: NA; CDR3 protein: CASSYSTGETEKLFF; CDR3 DNA: TGTGCCAGCAGTTACTCGACAGGGGAGACTGAAAAACTGTTTTTT
V gene: TRBV6-1; D gene: TRBD1; J gene: TRBJ2-7; clone size: NA; CDR3 protein: CASSGGQGVYEQYF; CDR3 DNA: TGTGCCAGCAGTGGGGGACAGGGGGTGTACGAGCAGTACTTC
V gene: TRBV4-1; D gene: TRBD1; J gene: TRBJ1-2; clone size: NA; CDR3 protein: CASSRFQGGRGYTF; CDR3 DNA: TGCGCCAGCAGCCGTTTCCAGGGGGGACGGGGCTACACCTTC
V gene: TRBV27; D gene: TRBD1; J gene: TRBJ2-3; clone size: NA; CDR3 protein: CASSSTGGFGTDTQYF; CDR3 DNA: TGTGCCAGCAGTTCGACAGGGGGCTTTGGCACAGATACGCAGTATTTT
V gene: TRBV7-6; D gene: NA; J gene: TRBJ1-1; clone size: NA; CDR3 protein: CASSLQRKAGTEAFF; CDR3 DNA: TGTGCCAGCAGCTTGCAGAGGAAGGCCGGGACTGAAGCTTTCTTT
V gene: TRBV28; D gene: TRBD1; J gene: TRBJ2-7; clone size: NA; CDR3 protein: CASSFVRGQYEQYF; CDR3 DNA: TGTGCCAGCAGTTTTGTGAGGGGGCAATACGAGCAGTACTTC
V gene: TRBV5-6; D gene: TRBD2; J gene: TRBJ2-5; clone size: NA; CDR3 protein: CASSPQDSRGGDF; CDR3 DNA: TGTGCCAGCAGCCCACAAGATTCCCGGGGGGGTGACTTC
V gene: TRBV6-5; D gene: TRBD1; J gene: TRBJ1-1; clone size: once; CDR3 protein: CASSATGRNTEAFF; CDR3 DNA: TGTGCCAGCAGTGCGACAGGGAGGAACACTGAAGCTTTCTTT
V gene: TRBV4-1; D gene: TRBD2; J gene: TRBJ2-2; clone size: few; CDR3 protein: CASSPLLAGSTSNTGELFF; CDR3 DNA: TGCGCCAGCAGTCCACTACTAGCGGGGTCGACATCGAACACCGGGGAGCTGTTTTTT
V gene: TRBV6-6; D gene: NA; J gene: TRBJ2-7; clone size: few; CDR3 protein: CASSIGDTYEQYF; CDR3 DNA: TGTGCCAGCAGTATCGGGGATACCTACGAGCAGTACTTC
V gene: TRBV29-1; D gene: TRBD1; J gene: TRBJ1-1; clone size: NA; CDR3 protein: CSVADRGTEAFF; CDR3 DNA: TGCAGCGTTGCGGACAGGGGCACTGAAGCTTTCTTT
V gene: TRBV27; D gene: NA; J gene: TRBJ1-4; clone size: NA; CDR3 protein: CASSSARKLFF; CDR3 DNA: TGTGCCAGCAGTTCAGCGAGAAAACTGTTTTTT
V gene: TRBV18; D gene: NA; J gene: TRBJ2-3; clone size: NA; CDR3 protein: CASSPQSRFTDTQYF; CDR3 DNA: TGTGCCAGCTCACCACAATCGAGGTTCACAGATACGCAGTATTTT
V gene: TRBV9; D gene: TRBD2; J gene: TRBJ2-5; clone size: NA; CDR3 protein: CASTIGLAGDQETQYF; CDR3 DNA: TGTGCCAGCACCATTGGACTAGCGGGGGACCAAGAGACCCAGTACTTC
V gene: TRBV4-1; D gene: NA; J gene: TRBJ2-7; clone size: NA; CDR3 protein: CASSREKRRSYEQYF; CDR3 DNA: TGCGCCAGCAGCCGCGAAAAGCGGAGATCCTACGAGCAGTACTTC
V gene: TRBV27; D gene: NA; J gene: TRBJ2-5; clone size: NA; CDR3 protein: CASSLGHSGQETQYF; CDR3 DNA: TGTGCCAGCAGTCTGGGGCATAGCGGCCAAGAGACCCAGTACTTC
V gene: TRBV11-2; D gene: TRBD2; J gene: TRBJ2-4; clone size: once; CDR3 protein: CASSLGLAVGDIQYF; CDR3 DNA: TGTGCCAGCAGCCTTGGACTAGCGGTTGGCGACATTCAGTACTTC
V gene: TRBV30; D gene: TRBD2; J gene: TRBJ2-2; clone size: NA; CDR3 protein: CACWREVNTGELFF; CDR3 DNA: TGTGCCTGCTGGCGGGAGGTGAACACCGGGGAGCTGTTTTTT
V gene: TRBV7-2; D gene: TRBD1; J gene: TRBJ1-2; clone size: NA; CDR3 protein: CASSLAQGDGYTF; CDR3 DNA: TGTGCCAGCAGCTTGGCACAGGGGGATGGCTACACCTTC
V gene: TRBV19; D gene: NA; J gene: TRBJ2-7; clone size: once; CDR3 protein: CASSRVGGATYEQYF; CDR3 DNA: TGTGCCAGTAGCCGGGTGGGGGGGGCCACCTACGAGCAGTACTTC
V gene: TRBV5-6; D gene: TRBD1; J gene: TRBJ1-4; clone size: NA; CDR3 protein: CASSTSPGTGGKLFF; CDR3 DNA: TGTGCCAGCAGCACCTCTCCCGGGACAGGGGGAAAACTGTTTTTT
V gene: TRBV6-5; D gene: NA; J gene: TRBJ2-5; clone size: NA; CDR3 protein: CASRVGEETQYF; CDR3 DNA: TGTGCCAGCAGGGTGGGAGAAGAGACCCAGTACTTC
V gene: TRBV11-2; D gene: TRBD2; J gene: TRBJ2-1; clone size: NA; CDR3 protein: CASSLVAGVIEQFF; CDR3 DNA: TGTGCCAGCAGCTTAGTGGCGGGGGTAATTGAGCAGTTCTTC
V gene: TRBV9; D gene: TRBD1; J gene: TRBJ2-5; clone size: once; CDR3 protein: CASSSWTGGGETQYF; CDR3 DNA: TGTGCCAGCAGCTCCTGGACAGGGGGTGGGGAGACCCAGTACTTC
V gene: TRBV7-2; D gene: TRBD1; J gene: TRBJ1-1; clone size: NA; CDR3 protein: CASSRNQGAGTEAFF; CDR3 DNA: TGTGCCAGCAGCCGTAACCAGGGGGCGGGCACTGAAGCTTTCTTT
V gene: TRBV30; D gene: TRBD1; J gene: TRBJ1-3; clone size: few; CDR3 protein: CAWGGGGGRNTIYF; CDR3 DNA: TGTGCCTGGGGGGGTGGAGGGGGCCGAAACACCATATATTTT
V gene: TRBV7-9; D gene: NA; J gene: TRBJ1-5; clone size: NA; CDR3 protein: CASSLDQGSNQPQHF; CDR3 DNA: TGTGCCAGCAGCTTAGACCAGGGCAGCAATCAGCCCCAGCATTTT
V gene: TRBV25-1; D gene: NA; J gene: TRBJ2-5; clone size: NA; CDR3 protein: CASSALETQYF; CDR3 DNA: TGTGCCAGCAGTGCATTGGAGACCCAGTACTTC
V gene: TRBV29-1; D gene: TRBD1; J gene: TRBJ2-7; clone size: NA; CDR3 protein: CSVVPVGRDRGVYEQYF; CDR3 DNA: TGCAGCGTTGTGCCTGTGGGCCGGGACAGGGGAGTTTACGAGCAGTACTTC
V gene: TRBV7-6; D gene: NA; J gene: TRBJ2-7; clone size: NA; CDR3 protein: CASSSDLSGAYEQYF; CDR3 DNA: TGTGCCAGCAGCTCTGATCTTAGCGGAGCTTACGAGCAGTACTTC
V gene: TRBV9; D gene: TRBD2; J gene: TRBJ2-3; clone size: NA; CDR3 protein: CASSHISGGRVCSTDTQYF; CDR3 DNA: TGTGCCAGCAGCCATATTAGCGGGGGCCGAGTATGTAGCACAGATACGCAGTATTTT
V gene: TRBV27; D gene: NA; J gene: TRBJ2-7; clone size: NA; CDR3 protein: CASSTETGVYEQYF; CDR3 DNA: TGTGCCAGCAGTACAGAGACAGGAGTTTACGAGCAGTACTTC
V gene: TRBV28; D gene: NA; J gene: TRBJ2-6; clone size: few; CDR3 protein: CASSPQFSGANVLTF; CDR3 DNA: TGTGCCAGCAGTCCCCAGTTCTCTGGGGCCAACGTCCTGACTTTC
V gene: TRBV5-8; D gene: TRBD1; J gene: TRBJ2-6; clone size: NA; CDR3 protein: CASSLGTVGANVLTF; CDR3 DNA: TGTGCCAGCAGCCTCGGGACAGTTGGGGCCAACGTCCTGACTTTC
V gene: TRBV10-3; D gene: NA; J gene: TRBJ2-6; clone size: NA; CDR3 protein: CAIRALGQVPSGANVLTF; CDR3 DNA: TGTGCCATCAGGGCCCTGGGTCAGGTCCCCTCTGGGGCCAACGTCCTGACTTTC
V gene: TRBV5-1; D gene: TRBD1; J gene: TRBJ2-2; clone size: NA; CDR3 protein: CASSFQGASNTGELFF; CDR3 DNA: TGCGCCAGCAGCTTCCAGGGGGCATCGAACACCGGGGAGCTGTTTTTT
V gene: TRBV5-1; D gene: NA; J gene: TRBJ1-1; clone size: NA; CDR3 protein: CASSSPLGGTEAFF; CDR3 DNA: TGCGCCAGCAGCTCCCCTCTCGGGGGAACTGAAGCTTTCTTT
V gene: TRBV9; D gene: TRBD1; J gene: TRBJ1-2; clone size: NA; CDR3 protein: CASGRDRARSGYTF; CDR3 DNA: TGTGCCAGCGGACGGGACAGGGCAAGAAGTGGCTACACCTTC
V gene: TRBV4-3; D gene: TRBD1; J gene: TRBJ1-5; clone size: few; CDR3 protein: CASSQVYRGSNQPQHF; CDR3 DNA: TGCGCCAGCAGCCAAGTATACAGGGGTAGCAATCAGCCCCAGCATTTT
V gene: TRBV5-1; D gene: NA; J gene: TRBJ1-4; clone size: NA; CDR3 protein: CASRARNEKLFF; CDR3 DNA: TGCGCCAGCAGGGCGCGGAATGAAAAACTGTTTTTT
V gene: TRBV11-3; D gene: TRBD2; J gene: TRBJ2-1; clone size: NA; CDR3 protein: CASSQRTSGGPRVF; CDR3 DNA: TGTGCCAGCAGCCAACGGACTAGCGGGGGCCCGAGGGTCTTC
V gene: TRBV6-5; D gene: NA; J gene: TRBJ2-2; clone size: NA; CDR3 protein: CASSYDIPNTGELFF; CDR3 DNA: TGTGCCAGCAGTTACGACATCCCGAACACCGGGGAGCTGTTTTTT
V gene: TRBV11-2; D gene: TRBD1; J gene: TRBJ2-1; clone size: few; CDR3 protein: CASSPPWTGQLEQFF; CDR3 DNA: TGTGCCAGCAGCCCGCCCTGGACAGGGCAACTTGAGCAGTTCTTC
V gene: TRBV9; D gene: NA; J gene: TRBJ2-1; clone size: NA; CDR3 protein: CASSVPSARQTPYNEQFF; CDR3 DNA: TGTGCCAGCAGCGTACCCTCCGCTCGACAGACACCCTACAATGAGCAGTTCTTC
V gene: TRBV5-1; D gene: TRBD1; J gene: TRBJ1-6; clone size: NA; CDR3 protein: CASSLELGTGSPLHF; CDR3 DNA: TGCGCCAGCAGCTTGGAGTTAGGGACAGGATCACCCCTCCACTTT
V gene: TRBV19; D gene: NA; J gene: TRBJ2-2; clone size: NA; CDR3 protein: CASSIGGVRFTGELFF; CDR3 DNA: TGTGCCAGTAGTATAGGCGGGGTTCGTTTCACCGGGGAGCTGTTTTTT
V gene: TRBV7-3; D gene: TRBD2; J gene: TRBJ2-3; clone size: NA; CDR3 protein: CASGGGPSTDTQYF; CDR3 DNA: TGTGCCAGCGGCGGGGGGCCTAGCACAGATACGCAGTATTTT
V gene: TRBV27; D gene: NA; J gene: TRBJ2-1; clone size: NA; CDR3 protein: CASSLSTQRNEQFF; CDR3 DNA: TGTGCCAGCAGTTTATCGACTCAGCGGAATGAGCAGTTCTTC
V gene: TRBV19; D gene: TRBD1; J gene: TRBJ2-6; clone size: NA; CDR3 protein: CASSTHRGGANVLTF; CDR3 DNA: TGTGCCAGTAGTACCCACAGGGGGGGGGCCAACGTCCTGACTTTC